One sample yielded the 25 T cell receptor beta chains listed below, sequenced in a study of molecular identifiers for immune sequencing clone quantification. TCRdb passed the PCR reads through MiXCR, listing each CDR3 protein once. The data contain about 640,000 distinct CDR3 sequences, around 20% of them singletons. The sequencing sample was made of naive CD8+ T cells from blood, with Jurkat cell RNA spiked in. Subset specified: FACS-sorted CD8+CD4-CCR7+CD45RA+ naive T cells. The receptors were sampled from a human donor in good health. Some libraries in this study had Jurkat cell RNA spiked in.

This clonotype was observed at least ten times. The chain couples TRBV11-2 to TRBJ1-1; TRBD1 agrees at 8 bases. Trimming removed 1 base from V and 7 bases from J; junction bases left unmatched: 11. In germline, CDR1 is SGHAT, CDR2 FQNNGV. CDR3 length equals 16 residues. CDR3 loop: CASSLGFGRGLVEAFF. The CDR3 coding sequence is TGTGCCAGCAGCTTAGGATTCGGCAGGGGGCTCGTTGAAGCTTTCTTT.

This clonotype has more than one count but fewer than ten. The chain recombines TRBV5-8 with TRBJ1-1; D gene uncertain. Germline assignment: CDR1 SGHTS and CDR2 YDEGEE. V lost 0 bases, J lost 0 bases, and 9 bases lay in between. The CDR3 length is 15 residues. CDR3 DNA sequence: TGTGCCAGCAGCTTGGAGGTCTGGTTGAACACTGAAGCTTTCTTT. Its protein is CASSLEVWLNTEAFF. Variable domain in full (rest from reference TRBV5-8 and TRBJ1-1): EAGVTQSPTHLIKTRGQQATLRCSPISGHTSVYWYQQALGLGLQFLLWYDEGEERNRGNFPPRFSGRQFPNYSSELNVNALELEDSALYLCASSLEVWLNTEAFFGQGTRLTVV.

As for this clonotype: A much larger clone differs by one base, so this may be a read error. The chain carries TRBV19 and TRBJ2-1, with D possibly matching TRBD2 (6 bases). Trimming left V 3 bases short and J 4 bases short, with 13 bases between. The CDR3 runs to 15 residues. CDR1 is LNHDA and CDR2 is SQIVND in the germline V gene (reference sequence). The CDR3 protein is CASSMGLGTYNEQFF. The CDR3 DNA reads TGTGCCAGTAGTATGGGGTTAGGGACTTACAATGAGCAGTTCTTC.

There are a few counts of this clonotype. This chain connects TRBV6-2 or TRBV6-3 to TRBJ2-7, with D possibly matching TRBD1 (7 bases). The CDR3 sequence is 14 residues long. V was clipped by 5 bases and J by 2 bases, with 13 bases between them. Per the germline V gene, CDR1 is MNHEY and CDR2 is SVGEGT. This CDR3 is CASSRRDRTYEQYF. As DNA, the CDR3 is TGTGCCAGCAGTAGGAGGGACAGAACCTACGAGCAGTACTTC.

Ten or more counts support this clonotype. The rearrangement joins TRBV20-1 to TRBJ2-3; TRBD2 aligns across 13 bases. This CDR3 region has 18 residues. The ends lost 0 bases at V and 0 bases at J; junction bases unmatched: 6. Germline V gene data show CDR1 as DFQATT and CDR2 as SNEGSKA (reference sequence). CDR3 residues: CSARETSGGGTSTDTQYF. As DNA, the CDR3 is TGCAGTGCTAGAGAAACTAGCGGGGGGGGGACTAGCACAGATACGCAGTATTTT.

This clonotype was counted many times. The CDR3 DNA follows: TGTGCCAGCAGTTTAACGCGTCGTCTCGAGCAGTACTTC. Its translation: CASSLTRRLEQYF. The rearrangement uses TRBV28 and TRBJ2-7; D is undetermined. This CDR3 has 13 amino acids. CDR1 and CDR2 from the germline V gene are MDHEN and SYDVKM. V shed 2 bases and J shed 6 bases, with 11 bases lying between them.

At least ten counts were recorded for this clonotype. The CDR3: CSGAGQGRFPTDTQYF. The CDR3 DNA reads as TGCAGCGGTGCGGGACAGGGAAGGTTTCCCACAGATACGCAGTATTTT. The J gene is TRBJ2-3, the V gene TRBV29-1, with 9 bases matching TRBD1. The CDR3 loop spans 16 amino acids. Germline V lookup: CDR1 SQVTM, CDR2 ANQGSEA. V lost 7 bases, J lost 2 bases, and 13 bases stayed unmatched.

This clonotype was found many times. The chain employs TRBV2 and TRBJ2-3; TRBD2 agrees at 14 bases. The CDR3 is 18 residues long. With 5 bases clipped from V and 4 bases from J, the junction kept 11 bases outside the gene matches. Per the germline V gene, CDR1 is SNHLY and CDR2 is FYNNEI. CDR3 protein: CASSTTPGLAGAADTQYF. In DNA form, the CDR3 reads TGTGCCAGCAGTACAACCCCGGGACTAGCGGGAGCCGCAGATACGCAGTATTTT.

This clonotype has ten or more counts. The chain recombines TRBV12-3 or TRBV12-4 with TRBJ2-7; 7 bases align to TRBD2. V shed 5 bases, J shed 1 base, and the junction held 8 bases outside the gene matches. The length of the CDR3 is 15 residues. CDR3 sequence reads: CASSERRERSYEQYF. Written as DNA, the CDR3 is TGTGCCAGCAGTGAAAGGCGGGAGCGGTCCTACGAGCAGTACTTC.

This clonotype was counted ten times or more. The rearrangement links TRBV7-2 to TRBJ2-7; 10 bases are shared with TRBD2. Germline CDR1 SGHTA, CDR2 FQGNSA. The CDR3 sequence is 15 residues long. Unmatched junction bases numbered 7, after V lost 3 bases and J lost 5 bases. CDR3 amino acids: CASSFPGTSDNEQYF. CDR3 nucleotides: TGTGCCAGCAGCTTCCCCGGGACTAGCGACAACGAGCAGTACTTC.

The sample holds many counts of this clonotype. This sequence joins TRBV5-4 and TRBJ2-7; D not certain. CDR1 and CDR2 from the germline V gene are SGHNT and YYREEE (reference sequence). The CDR3 is 15 amino acids. The germline V and J ends were trimmed by 4 bases and 3 bases, with 17 bases remaining between them. CDR3 bases: TGTGCCAGCAGCGACCCGGGCTTAGGCGACTACGAGCAGTACTTC. Its translation: CASSDPGLGDYEQYF. Supplemented by reference TRBV5-4 and TRBJ2-7, the full variable domain reads ETGVTQSPTHLIKTRGQQVTLRCSSQSGHNTVSWYQQALGQGPQFIFQYYREEENGRGNFPPRFSGLQFPNYSSELNVNALELDDSALYLCASSDPGLGDYEQYFGPGTRLTVT.

Concerning this clonotype itself: This may arise from a read error, as a much more abundant clone is one base away. The CDR3 DNA is TGCGCCAGCAGCCAACGGGGACAGGACAATCAGCCCCAGTATTTT. Its translation: CASSQRGQDNQPQYF. The rearrangement uses TRBV4-1 and TRBJ1-5, with 8 positions matching TRBD1. The end of the DNA is better explained by TRBJ2-3, so the J call may be wrong. Germline V gene data show CDR1 as MGHRA and CDR2 as YSYEKL. This CDR3 comprises 15 residues.

This clonotype was counted between two and nine times. The V and J genes are TRBV6-5 and TRBJ1-4; D remains ambiguous. V lost 4 bases, J lost 7 bases, and 10 bases lay in between. Germline V gene data show CDR1 as MNHEY and CDR2 as SVGAGI. This CDR3 is built from 13 residues. The CDR3 spells CASSLVPSEKLFF. CDR3 coding DNA: TGTGCCAGCAGTTTGGTGCCTTCTGAAAAACTGTTTTTT.

This clonotype was seen many times. The chain carries TRBV4-3 and TRBJ2-4; unclear D gene. Germline lookup yields CDR1 LGHNA and CDR2 YSLEER. The CDR3 sequence is 17 residues long. With 0 bases removed from V and 0 bases from J, the gap between germline ends came to 12 bases. The DNA of the CDR3 is TGCGCCAGCAGCCAAGATCGATACGCAGGAGCCAAAAACATTCAGTACTTC. Protein: CASSQDRYAGAKNIQYF.

The chain uses TRBV7-9 and TRBJ1-2, with D possibly TRBD1 on 6 matching bases. This CDR3 contains 14 residues. V was shortened by 5 bases and J by 5 bases, with 15 bases between the two germline ends. Germline V gene lookup returns CDR1 SEHNR and CDR2 FQNEAQ (reference sequence). Written as DNA, the CDR3 is TGTGCCAGCAGCGGGGCAGGGGAATATTATGGCTACACCTTC. Protein product: CASSGAGEYYGYTF.

Ten or more counts support this clonotype. The CDR3: CSAREGGRISDTQYF. CDR3 DNA sequence: TGCAGTGCTAGAGAGGGGGGGAGAATCTCAGATACGCAGTATTTT. The chain combines TRBV20-1 with TRBJ2-3; TRBD2 agrees at 7 bases. With 0 bases clipped from V and 4 bases from J, the junction kept 7 bases outside the gene matches. The CDR3 has 15 residues. CDR1 DFQATT and CDR2 SNEGSKA come from the germline V gene (reference sequence).

This clonotype was counted ten times or more. The genes are TRBV5-1 and TRBJ1-5; 9 bases align to TRBD1. The junction had 3 bases not matched to a gene; V was cut back by 1 base and J by 1 base. The CDR3 is 16 residues long. CDR1 is SGHRS, CDR2 YFSETQ, per germline. This CDR3 reads CASSLTGGGSNQPQHF. The CDR3, as DNA: TGCGCCAGCAGCTTGACAGGGGGCGGGAGCAATCAGCCCCAGCATTTT.

Points on this clonotype: At one of its ends the junction is not consistent with the germline gene, which may arise from a read error. The chain combines TRBV7-7 with TRBJ2-5; 14 nucleotides match TRBD2. Germline assignment: CDR1 SSHAT and CDR2 FNYEAQ (reference sequence). The CDR3 has 16 amino acids. CDR3 coding DNA: TGTGCCAACAGCTTAGTTGGGACTAGCGGGGGCGAGACCCAGTACTTC. Residues: CANSLVGTSGGETQYF. The entire variable domain, with the rest obtained from reference TRBV7-7 and TRBJ2-5, is as follows: GAGVSQSPRYKVTKRGQDVTLRCDPISSHATLYWYQQALGQGPEFLTYFNYEAQPDKSGLPSDRFSAERPEGSISTLTIQRTEQRDSAMYRCANSLVGTSGGETQYFGPGTRLLVL.

Comment on this clonotype: This may come from a read error, since a much larger clone is one base off. The J gene is TRBJ2-2, the V gene TRBV19, with TRBD2 matching 10 bases. The CDR3 runs to 17 residues. Per germline, CDR1 LNHDA and CDR2 SQIVND (reference sequence). The CDR3 protein is CASSISGGRSNTEELFF. CDR3 DNA sequence: TGTGCCAGTAGTATTAGCGGGGGGCGGAGTAACACCGAGGAGCTGTTTTTT.

This clonotype was found a few times. The chain carries TRBV27 and TRBJ2-7; TRBD2 aligns across 8 bases. V shed 0 bases, J shed 0 bases, and the junction held 10 bases outside the gene matches. Germline values: CDR1 MNHEY, CDR2 SMNVEV (reference sequence). This CDR3 has 18 amino acids. Here the CDR3 reads CASSLSVGSGASSYEQYF. The CDR3 DNA follows: TGTGCCAGCAGTTTATCGGTGGGTAGCGGGGCTAGCTCCTACGAGCAGTACTTC.

This rearrangement joins TRBV29-1 to TRBJ2-7; 7 bases match TRBD2. CDR3 length: 12 amino acids. Per germline, CDR1 SQVTM and CDR2 ANQGSEA. V was clipped by 7 bases and J by 2 bases; unmatched bases: 5. CDR3 loop: CSAFGLAYEQYF. The CDR3 DNA sequence: TGCAGCGCCTTCGGACTAGCCTACGAGCAGTACTTC.

This clonotype was counted ten times or more. This chain connects TRBV6-2 or TRBV6-3 to TRBJ2-2; 7 bases match TRBD1. V dropped 6 bases and J dropped 7; count of bases not matched to a gene: 5. Germline V gene lookup returns CDR1 MNHEY and CDR2 SVGEGT. There are 13 residues in the CDR3. CDR3 in amino acids: CASSRTGIGELFF. CDR3 DNA: TGTGCCAGCAGCAGGACAGGAATCGGGGAGCTGTTTTTT.

There are many counts of this clonotype. The chain has TRBV20-1 and TRBJ2-3, with D perhaps assigned TRBD1 or TRBD2 (5 bases each). From germline, CDR1 is DFQATT and CDR2 SNEGSKA (reference sequence). V lost 6 bases, J lost 3 bases, and 22 bases lay in between. The CDR3 is made up of 16 amino acids. CDR3 amino acids: CSAQNRDPLPTDTQYF. The CDR3 region has the DNA TGCAGTGCCCAAAACCGGGACCCTCTTCCAACAGATACGCAGTATTTT.

V usage is TRBV4-1 and J usage is TRBJ2-7, with a weak D call TRBD1 (5 bases). The V end lost 5 bases, the J end lost 4 bases, and 15 bases lay between the germline ends. The CDR3 totals 14 residues. Germline V gene lookup returns CDR1 MGHRA and CDR2 YSYEKL. CDR3 region: CASSLDSGPYEQYF. The CDR3 DNA sequence: TGCGCCAGCAGCTTAGATTCAGGGCCATACGAGCAGTACTTC.

Of note for this clonotype: Lacking the conserved final phenylalanine or tryptophan, this CDR3 likely reflects a read error. V gene TRBV6-2 or TRBV6-3 combines with J gene TRBJ2-5; D is unresolved. Germline loops: CDR1 MNHEY, CDR2 SVGEGT. The V end was cut by 3 bases, the J end by 2 bases, with 10 bases between. The CDR3 has 14 amino acids. The CDR3 sequence: CASSYRAIQETQYL. CDR3 in DNA: TGTGCCAGCAGTTATCGGGCTATACAAGAGACCCAGTACCTC.